This T cell receptor (beta chain) stems from a study of blood T cell repertoires in COVID-19. Study as a whole: Acute-phase and convalescent COVID-19 samples originated in the United States, Italy and Spain. T cells, B-cell-depleted T cells, or PBMCs provided the cDNA or gDNA that served as material.

This CDR3 has 13 residues. Germline V gene lookup returns CDR1 SGHRS and CDR2 YFSETQ. Trimming removed 4 bases from V and 4 bases from J; junction bases left unmatched: 1. In the source study's methods: Amplified reference gene primers provided the basis for estimating nucleated cell counts. Sequencing used immunoSEQ multiplex PCR; TCRdb keeps in-frame clones, though not all of them. The V and J calls and clone size are taken from that table; D and trimming were inferred from the DNA. There are 250,000 or so clones in the sample; approximately 83% occur only once, and 1.9% lies in the top ten. The V gene is TRBV5-1, the J gene TRBJ1-2; TRBD1 matches at 10 bases. The material sequenced was peripheral blood. This TCR was recovered from a man in his thirties or forties who had recovered from COVID-19. The CDR3 nucleotides are TGCGCCAGCAGCGGACAGGGGGGCTATGGCTACACCTTC. The encoded protein is CASSGQGGYGYTF.